The T cell receptor beta chain described here comes from a study of PD-1 blockade in classical Hodgkin lymphoma. Study information: Intravenous infusions of nivolumab 3 mg/kg reached patients every 2 weeks. Study-level points and caveats: Diversity in CD4+ TCRs, unlike that measured in CD8+ TCRs, had risen significantly by C4D1. Newly diagnosed patients reportedly had lower baseline TCR diversity than healthy donors.

This clone came up once. Antigen specificity is unknown. Relapse was seen in all patients after autologous stem cell transplantation, and brentuximab vedotin exposure was variable. Purification of CD4+ T cells from thawed PBMCs was performed via magnetic negative selection. Produced via immunoSEQ multiplex PCR; TCRdb's table is partial and in-frame only. The repertoire holds around 13,000 clones, with roughly nine tenths as singletons. The germline V gene encodes CDR1 MNHEY and CDR2 SVGAGI. Losses at the gene ends were 4 bases for V and 7 bases for J; bases not matched to a gene: 10. This CDR3 is 16 amino acids long.

The chain uses TRBV6-5 and TRBJ1-2, with TRBD1 matching 12 bases. Source: CD4+ T cells from blood, taken at baseline. This clonotype originated in a human donor with classical Hodgkin lymphoma. The CDR3 loop reads CASSSGDRGRRGGYTF. As DNA, the CDR3 is TGTGCCAGCAGTTCAGGGGACAGGGGGCGCCGGGGTGGCTACACCTTC.